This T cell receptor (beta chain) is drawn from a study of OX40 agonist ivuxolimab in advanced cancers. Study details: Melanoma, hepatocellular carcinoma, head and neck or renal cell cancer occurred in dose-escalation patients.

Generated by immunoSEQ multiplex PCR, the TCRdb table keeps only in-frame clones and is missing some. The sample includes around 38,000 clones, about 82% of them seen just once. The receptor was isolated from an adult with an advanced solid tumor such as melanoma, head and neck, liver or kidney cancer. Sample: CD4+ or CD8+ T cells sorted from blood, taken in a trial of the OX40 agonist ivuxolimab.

The DNA for the CDR3 is TGTGCCAGCAGTTATAGGTCGGGAAATGGCTACACCTTC. Translated, it gives CASSYRSGNGYTF. The rearrangement links TRBV6-6 to TRBJ1-2; D call uncertain. The CDR3 totals 13 residues. Germline CDR1 reads MNHNY; CDR2 reads SVGAGI (reference sequence). The V end was cut by 3 bases, the J end by 6 bases, with 11 bases between.